This paragraph covers one T cell receptor (beta chain) sequence. The antigen is undetermined. Sequencing was performed with immunoSEQ multiplex PCR; in TCRdb, only in-frame clones are kept and a portion is missing. Of about 130,000 clones in the sample, more than 70% were seen once. The sample originates from a study of T cell responses to AZD1222 COVID-19 vaccine. Trimming cost V 0 bases and J 0 bases, with 6 bases left between them. Germline V gives CDR1 SGHKS, CDR2 YYEKEE (reference sequence). CDR3 length equals 14 residues. Study-wide findings and caveats: There were mostly white British donors and more females than males, and clonal diversity was possibly underestimated.

This sequence was found in an adult in good health. Sequencing used peripheral blood, obtained on day 0 of AZD1222 vaccination. V and J are TRBV5-5 and TRBJ1-2; D not resolved. The chain's CDR3 is CASSLVVANYGYTF. In nucleotides, the CDR3 is TGTGCCAGCAGCTTGGTGGTAGCTAACTATGGCTACACCTTC.